The next 31 T cell receptor beta chains were all read from a single sample in a study of technical replicates of blood from a few donors. Generated by immunoSEQ multiplex PCR, the TCRdb table keeps only in-frame clones and is missing some. The data contain 76,000 or so clones, roughly nine tenths of them singletons. Sequenced: T cells isolated from PBMCs. These receptors were taken from a human donor in good health.

The V and J genes are TRBV30 and TRBJ1-1, with 9 bases lining up with TRBD1. This CDR3 comprises 16 residues. Per germline, CDR1 GTSNPN and CDR2 SVGIG (reference sequence). V dropped 2 bases and J dropped 1; count of bases not matched to a gene: 8. This chain's CDR3 is CAWSTSGTGKNTEAFF. The CDR3, as DNA: TGTGCCTGGAGTACCTCCGGGACAGGGAAGAACACTGAAGCTTTCTTT.

This clone has just one count. DNA for the CDR3: TGTGCCAGCACCACCGAGGGAAGCAATCAGCCCCAGCATTTT. This gives the protein CASTTEGSNQPQHF. The genes are TRBV6-6 and TRBJ1-5; no firm D call. Germline CDR1 reads MNHNY; CDR2 reads SVGAGI (reference sequence). The V end was cut by 7 bases, the J end by 1 base, with 11 bases between. The length of the CDR3 is 14 residues.

The V gene is TRBV19, the J gene TRBJ1-5; no definite D call. Germline-derived CDR1 and CDR2 are LNHDA and SQIVND (reference sequence). The CDR3 is 15 amino acids. Trimming left V 1 base short and J 0 bases short, with 7 bases between. For the CDR3, the DNA is TGTGCCAGTAGTATAGTAACAGTTAGCAATCAGCCCCAGCATTTT. The encoded protein is CASSIVTVSNQPQHF.

J is TRBJ2-3 and V is TRBV29-1; 10 bases map to TRBD1. Germline-derived CDR1 and CDR2 are SQVTM and ANQGSEA. J was trimmed by 6 bases and V by 3 bases; bases with no gene match: 3. This CDR3 region has 13 residues. The CDR3 is CSVDRGQGDTQYF. For the CDR3, the DNA is TGCAGCGTTGATCGGGGACAGGGGGATACGCAGTATTTT.

This clone was observed a few times. The rearrangement joins TRBV30 to TRBJ1-1; D perhaps matches TRBD1 (6 bases). CDR1 and CDR2 from the germline V gene are GTSNPN and SVGIG (reference sequence). This CDR3 has 14 residues. V was trimmed by 4 bases and J by 1 base, leaving 13 bases between them. The CDR3 nucleotides are TGTGCCTGGACCCCACAGGGTAAGAACACTGAAGCTTTCTTT. Encoded protein: CAWTPQGKNTEAFF.

This chain connects TRBV12-5 to TRBJ2-1, with 12 positions matching TRBD1. V shed 7 bases, J shed 9 bases, and the junction held 19 bases outside the gene matches. CDR1 is LGHNT and CDR2 is FRNRAP in the germline V gene. The CDR3 is 18 residues long. The CDR3 nucleotides are TGTGCTAGTGTCCCCGGGACAGGGGGCGATTTAACTGCGGGTGAGCAGTTCTTC. It yields the protein CASVPGTGGDLTAGEQFF.

This rearrangement joins TRBV19 to TRBJ2-3; 15 bases are a match to TRBD2. Per the germline V gene, CDR1 is LNHDA and CDR2 is SQIVND (reference sequence). Unmatched junction bases numbered 8, after V lost 5 bases and J lost 8 bases. The CDR3 consists of 16 residues. CDR3: CASSSGLAGGQSTQYF. The CDR3 DNA reads TGTGCCAGTAGTTCCGGACTAGCGGGAGGGCAGAGTACGCAGTATTTT.

The J gene is TRBJ1-4, the V gene TRBV20-1, with 7 positions matching TRBD1. Per germline, CDR1 DFQATT and CDR2 SNEGSKA (reference sequence). This CDR3 is 11 amino acids long. The ends lost 5 bases at V and 14 bases at J; junction bases unmatched: 8. CDR3 region: CSALSTGLLFF. In DNA, the CDR3 is TGCAGTGCTCTCTCGACAGGGCTCCTGTTTTTT.

The chain links TRBV19 to TRBJ2-7; TRBD1 matches 7 bases. The CDR3 runs 13 residues. Trimming took 5 bases from V and 4 from J; bases not matched to a gene: 5. Germline CDR1 reads LNHDA; CDR2 reads SQIVND (reference sequence). CDR3 loop: CASSWDSSYEQYF. In DNA, the CDR3 is TGTGCCAGTAGTTGGGACAGCTCTTACGAGCAGTACTTC.

The rearrangement links TRBV21-1 to TRBJ2-6; the table's D call, TRBD2, has no DNA check behind it. TRBV21-1 has pseudogene status. This CDR3 has 16 amino acids. The CDR3 DNA reads as TGTGCCAGCAGCAAAGTCGGGGGGCCTGGGGCCAACGTCCTGACTTTC. It is translated as CASSKVGGPGANVLTF.

The chain carries TRBV28 and TRBJ2-1; the D gene is possibly TRBD1 (6 bases). Germline V gene lookup returns CDR1 MDHEN and CDR2 SYDVKM. V was trimmed by 4 bases and J by 9 bases, leaving 10 bases between them. The CDR3 covers 12 residues. CDR3 amino acids: CASSSGVAEQFF. CDR3 sequence (DNA): TGTGCCAGCAGTTCAGGGGTAGCTGAGCAGTTCTTC.

V is TRBV7-9 and J is TRBJ2-1; tentatively, D is TRBD2 (6 bases). The germline V and J ends were trimmed by 2 bases and 1 base, with 9 bases remaining between them. The V gene's germline CDR1 is SEHNR and CDR2 FQNEAQ (reference sequence). The CDR3 has 15 amino acids. CDR3 amino acids: CASSLSRGSYNEQFF. DNA of the CDR3: TGTGCCAGCAGCTTAAGTCGGGGGTCCTACAATGAGCAGTTCTTC.

This clone occurred a few times. Because the CDR3's place on the DNA is in doubt, the DNA is left out and the CDR3 is given as listed by TCRdb. The gene calls are TRBV5-4 and TRBJ1-2. The CDR3 spans 15 residues, counting both ends. CDR1 is SGHNT and CDR2 is YYREEE in the germline V gene (reference sequence). The chain's CDR3 is CASSSSPGSDYGYTF.

This clone appeared once. This sequence joins TRBV4-1 and TRBJ2-1; 13 bases are a match to TRBD2. The CDR3 is 19 residues long. Unmatched junction bases numbered 9, after V lost 4 bases and J lost 0 bases. From germline, CDR1 is MGHRA and CDR2 YSYEKL. CDR3 in DNA: TGCGCCAGCAGCCGATTTGGGACTAGCGGGACCGGCTCCTACAATGAGCAGTTCTTC. It codes for CASSRFGTSGTGSYNEQFF.

The chain combines TRBV9 with TRBJ2-5, with 7 bases identical to TRBD2. The CDR3 covers 15 residues. J gave up 5 bases and V 4 bases, and 11 bases lay outside the gene matches. CDR1 is SGDLS, CDR2 YYNGEE, per germline. CDR3 bases: TGTGCCAGCAGCCTTCGACTAGCAGGAGGTGAGACCCAGTACTTC. As protein: CASSLRLAGGETQYF.

This sequence joins TRBV27 and TRBJ2-7, with TRBD1 matching 9 bases. Trimming removed 4 bases from V and 3 bases from J; junction bases left unmatched: 1. This CDR3 has 13 residues. Looked up from germline, CDR1 is MNHEY and CDR2 is SMNVEV (reference sequence). Here the CDR3 DNA reads TGTGCCAGCAGTTCGGGACAGGGCTACGAGCAGTACTTC. Amino acids: CASSSGQGYEQYF.

The chain recombines TRBV5-6 with TRBJ1-2; D is unresolved. Germline-derived CDR1 and CDR2 are SGHDT and YYEEEE. Trimming took off 4 bases at V and 8 bases at J, with 21 bases between the two ends. The CDR3 has 15 amino acids. CDR3 nucleotides: TGTGCCAGCAGCCCCCCCCGGGTTGGCTCGATCGGCTACACCTTC. Translation gives CASSPPRVGSIGYTF.

CDR3 nucleotides: TGTGCCAGCAGCCCACAGGGCTTGGGCAATCAGCCCCAGCATTTT. Translation gives CASSPQGLGNQPQHF. The rearrangement joins TRBV5-5 to TRBJ1-5, with a tentative D call TRBD1 (6 bases). Trimming removed 4 bases at V and 2 bases at J, with 13 bases between. Germline V gene data show CDR1 as SGHKS and CDR2 as YYEKEE (reference sequence). The CDR3 totals 15 residues.

This clone was seen only once. The V call is TRBV6-6, the J call TRBJ2-3; weak D call: TRBD1 (6 bases). CDR3 length equals 16 residues. CDR1 and CDR2 (germline): MNHNY, SVGAGI (reference sequence). The V gene lost 3 bases and the J gene lost 1 base, with 14 bases spanning the gap. The CDR3 reads CASSYQGITRTDTQYF. DNA for the CDR3: TGTGCCAGCAGTTATCAGGGGATCACCCGCACAGATACGCAGTATTTT.

V usage is TRBV19 and J usage is TRBJ1-1, with TRBD1 matching over 10 bases. The CDR3 length is 15 residues. The ends lost 6 bases at V and 1 base at J; junction bases unmatched: 5. Per germline, CDR1 LNHDA and CDR2 SQIVND (reference sequence). CDR3 protein: CASSRDRGTNTEAFF. CDR3 in DNA: TGTGCCAGTAGCAGGGACAGGGGTACGAACACTGAAGCTTTCTTT.

The chain links TRBV6-5 to TRBJ2-3, with 7 bases identical to TRBD2. The germline CDR1 and CDR2 sequences are MNHEY and SVGAGI. The CDR3 extends over 15 amino acids. Unmatched junction bases numbered 9, after V lost 7 bases and J lost 2 bases. CDR3 coding DNA: TGTGCCAGCAAATCGACTAGCTGGGTCACAGATACGCAGTATTTT. Residues: CASKSTSWVTDTQYF.

The chain is built from TRBV2 and TRBJ2-7, with TRBD2 identical over 12 bases. This CDR3 is 14 amino acids long. The germline V gene encodes CDR1 SNHLY and CDR2 FYNNEI. With 6 bases clipped from V and 4 bases from J, the junction kept 4 bases outside the gene matches. This CDR3 reads CASSGLAGTYEQYF. CDR3 sequence (DNA): TGTGCCAGCAGCGGACTAGCGGGAACTTACGAGCAGTACTTC.

The chain carries TRBV6-1 and TRBJ2-7; a possible D gene is TRBD1 (5 bases). Germline V lookup: CDR1 MNHNS, CDR2 SASEGT. This CDR3 has 12 residues. Trimming stripped 2 bases from V and 5 bases from J, with 7 bases between. The CDR3 nucleotides are TGTGCCAGCAGTGAAAGGGGCGACGAGCAGTACTTC. It codes for CASSERGDEQYF.

V is TRBV10-3 and J is TRBJ2-1; D possibly corresponds to TRBD2 (7 bases). Germline assignment: CDR1 ENHRY and CDR2 SYGVKD. The CDR3 length is 16 residues. With 2 bases removed from V and 6 bases from J, the gap between germline ends came to 17 bases. DNA of the CDR3: TGTGCCATCAGTGAGCTGAGGGGGGGTCTCGCCAATGAGCAGTTCTTC. Translating it yields CAISELRGGLANEQFF.

The chain is built from TRBV5-1 and TRBJ2-5; D gene uncertain. CDR1 and CDR2 (germline): SGHRS, YFSETQ. Trimming stripped 0 bases from V and 5 bases from J, with 8 bases between. The CDR3 contains 13 residues. The CDR3: CASSLVQWETQYF. CDR3 nucleotide sequence: TGCGCCAGCAGCTTGGTGCAGTGGGAGACCCAGTACTTC.

This chain's CDR3 is CASSLVGGDRGNEKLFF. CDR3 nucleotides: TGCGCCAGCAGCTTGGTGGGGGGCGACAGGGGAAATGAAAAACTGTTTTTT. The chain couples TRBV5-1 to TRBJ1-4, with 8 bases identical to TRBD1. Germline V lookup: CDR1 SGHRS, CDR2 YFSETQ. The CDR3 is made up of 17 amino acids. V lost 0 bases and J lost 5; bases outside the gene matches: 9.

The V gene is TRBV30, the J gene TRBJ1-4; no clear D. V was pared by 6 bases and J by 4 bases, with 3 bases between. Germline lookup yields CDR1 GTSNPN and CDR2 SVGIG (reference sequence). The CDR3 runs to 10 residues. The CDR3 reads CACLNEKLFF. CDR3 in DNA: TGTGCCTGCCTTAATGAAAAACTGTTTTTT. The entire variable domain, with the rest obtained from reference TRBV30 and TRBJ1-4, is as follows: SQTIHQWPATLVQPVGSPLSLECTVEGTSNPNLYWYRQAAGRGLQLLFYSVGIGQISSEVPQNLSASRPQDRQFILSSKKLLLSDSGFYLCACLNEKLFFGSGTQLSVL.

This clone has only one observation. This chain uses TRBV6-1 with TRBJ2-1; D is uncertain. The V and J ends lost 1 base and 7 bases respectively, with 14 bases between them. Germline loops: CDR1 MNHNS, CDR2 SASEGT. CDR3 size: 15 residues. CDR3 protein: CASSEEWALRNEQFF. The CDR3 DNA follows: TGTGCCAGCAGTGAAGAGTGGGCGTTACGAAATGAGCAGTTCTTC.

This CDR3 reads CASSYWGGQSPLHF. CDR3 in DNA: TGTGCCAGCAGTTACTGGGGGGGGCAGTCACCCCTCCACTTT. The gene calls are TRBV6-5 and TRBJ1-6; perhaps TRBD1 as D (6 bases). Trimming took off 1 base at V and 10 bases at J, with 11 bases between the two ends. This CDR3 contains 14 residues. Germline CDR1 and CDR2: MNHEY and SVGAGI.

V and J are TRBV5-1 and TRBJ2-4; possibly TRBD2 for D (5 bases). V gave up 5 bases and J gave up 5 bases, with 14 bases separating them. CDR1 and CDR2 from the germline V gene are SGHRS and YFSETQ. The length of the CDR3 is 14 residues. The CDR3 DNA is TGCGCCAGCAGGGGTCTGAGCGGAGAAAACATTCAGTACTTC. Its protein product is CASRGLSGENIQYF.

V gene TRBV5-1 combines with J gene TRBJ1-1; a weak D match, TRBD1 (5 bases). Germline CDR1 SGHRS, CDR2 YFSETQ. The CDR3 sequence is 13 residues long. V was clipped by 0 bases and J by 7 bases, with 10 bases between them. In DNA form, the CDR3 reads TGCGCCAGCAGCTTGGGTTCGGGGGGTGAAGCTTTCTTT. Amino acids: CASSLGSGGEAFF.